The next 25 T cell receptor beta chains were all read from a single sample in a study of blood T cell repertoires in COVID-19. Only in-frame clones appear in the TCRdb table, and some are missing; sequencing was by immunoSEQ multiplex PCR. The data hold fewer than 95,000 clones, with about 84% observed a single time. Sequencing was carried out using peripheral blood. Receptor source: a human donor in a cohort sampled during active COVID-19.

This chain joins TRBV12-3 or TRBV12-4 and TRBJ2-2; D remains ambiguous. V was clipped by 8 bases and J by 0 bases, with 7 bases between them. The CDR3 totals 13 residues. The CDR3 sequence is CASLTPNTGELFF. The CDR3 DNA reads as TGTGCCAGCTTAACACCGAACACCGGGGAGCTGTTTTTT.

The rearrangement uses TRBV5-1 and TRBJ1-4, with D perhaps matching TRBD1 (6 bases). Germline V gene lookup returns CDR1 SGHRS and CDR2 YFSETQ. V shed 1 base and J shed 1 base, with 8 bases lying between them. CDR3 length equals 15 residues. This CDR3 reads CASSLRGQTNEKLFF. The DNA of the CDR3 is TGCGCCAGCAGCTTGAGGGGACAAACTAATGAAAAACTGTTTTTT.

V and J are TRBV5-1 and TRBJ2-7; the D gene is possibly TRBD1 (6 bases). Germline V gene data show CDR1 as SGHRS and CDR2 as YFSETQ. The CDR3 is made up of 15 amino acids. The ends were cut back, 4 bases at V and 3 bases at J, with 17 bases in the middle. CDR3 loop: CASSTQPGTNYEQYF. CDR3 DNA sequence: TGCGCCAGCAGCACACAACCCGGGACAAACTACGAGCAGTACTTC.

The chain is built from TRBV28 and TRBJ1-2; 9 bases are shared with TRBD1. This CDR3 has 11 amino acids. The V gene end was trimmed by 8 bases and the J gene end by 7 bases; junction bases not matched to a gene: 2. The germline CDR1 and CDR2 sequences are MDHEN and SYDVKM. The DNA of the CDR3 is TGTGCCAGCGGACAGGGGATTGGCTACACCTTC. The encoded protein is CASGQGIGYTF.

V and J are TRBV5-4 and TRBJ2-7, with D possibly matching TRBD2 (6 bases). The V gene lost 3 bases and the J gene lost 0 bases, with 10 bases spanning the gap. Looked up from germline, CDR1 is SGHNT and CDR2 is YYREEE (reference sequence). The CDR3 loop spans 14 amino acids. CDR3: CASSSGVSSYEQYF. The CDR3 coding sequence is TGTGCCAGCAGCTCGGGGGTTAGCTCCTACGAGCAGTACTTC.

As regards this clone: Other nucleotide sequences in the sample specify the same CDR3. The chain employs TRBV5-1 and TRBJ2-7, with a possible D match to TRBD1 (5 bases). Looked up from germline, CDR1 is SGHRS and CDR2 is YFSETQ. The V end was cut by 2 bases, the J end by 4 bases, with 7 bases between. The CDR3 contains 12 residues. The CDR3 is CASSFQGYEQYF. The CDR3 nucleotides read TGCGCCAGCAGCTTCCAGGGTTACGAGCAGTACTTC.

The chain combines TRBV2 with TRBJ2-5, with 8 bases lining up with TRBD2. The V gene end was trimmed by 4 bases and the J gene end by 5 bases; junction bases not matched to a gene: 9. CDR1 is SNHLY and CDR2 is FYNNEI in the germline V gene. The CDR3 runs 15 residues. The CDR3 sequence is CASSAAGGAEETQYF. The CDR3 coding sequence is TGTGCCAGCAGTGCCGCCGGGGGGGCCGAGGAGACCCAGTACTTC.

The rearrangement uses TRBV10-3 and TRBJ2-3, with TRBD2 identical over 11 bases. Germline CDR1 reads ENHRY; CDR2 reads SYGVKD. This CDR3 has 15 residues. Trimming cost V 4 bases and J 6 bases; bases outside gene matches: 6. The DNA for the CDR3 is TGTGCCATCAGTGGGCATAGCGGGGGGGGCGATACGCAGTATTTT. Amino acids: CAISGHSGGGDTQYF.

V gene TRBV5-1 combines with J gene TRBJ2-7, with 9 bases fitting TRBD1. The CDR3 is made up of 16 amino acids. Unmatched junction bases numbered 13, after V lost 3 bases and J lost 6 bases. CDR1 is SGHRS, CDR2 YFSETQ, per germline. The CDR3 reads CASSWGPGQGRIEQYF. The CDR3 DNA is TGCGCCAGCAGCTGGGGCCCCGGACAGGGGCGGATCGAGCAGTACTTC. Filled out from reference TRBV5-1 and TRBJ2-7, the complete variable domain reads KAGVTQTPRYLIKTRGQQVTLSCSPISGHRSVSWYQQTPGQGLQFLFEYFSETQRNKGNFPGRFSGRQFSNSRSEMNVSTLELGDSALYLCASSWGPGQGRIEQYFGPGTRLTVT.

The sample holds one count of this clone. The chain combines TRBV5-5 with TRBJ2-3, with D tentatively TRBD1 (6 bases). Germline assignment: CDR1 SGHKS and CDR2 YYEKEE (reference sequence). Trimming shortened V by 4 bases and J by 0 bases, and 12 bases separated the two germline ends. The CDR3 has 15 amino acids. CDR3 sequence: CASSLRQESTDTQYF. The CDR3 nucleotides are TGTGCCAGCAGCCTCAGACAGGAGAGCACAGATACGCAGTATTTT.

CDR3 residues: CSALTSGVNEQFF. In nucleotides, the CDR3 is TGCAGCGCCCTGACTAGCGGGGTCAATGAGCAGTTCTTC. The chain couples TRBV29-1 to TRBJ2-1, with TRBD2 matching over 11 bases. CDR1 and CDR2 from the germline V gene are SQVTM and ANQGSEA. V lost 7 bases and J lost 6; bases outside the gene matches: 5. The CDR3 extends over 13 amino acids.

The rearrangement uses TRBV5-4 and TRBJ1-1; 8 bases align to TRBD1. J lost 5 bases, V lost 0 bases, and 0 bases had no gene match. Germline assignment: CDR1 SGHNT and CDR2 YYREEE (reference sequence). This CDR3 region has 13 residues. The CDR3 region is CASSLDRGTEAFF. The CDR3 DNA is TGTGCCAGCAGCTTGGACAGGGGGACTGAAGCTTTCTTT.

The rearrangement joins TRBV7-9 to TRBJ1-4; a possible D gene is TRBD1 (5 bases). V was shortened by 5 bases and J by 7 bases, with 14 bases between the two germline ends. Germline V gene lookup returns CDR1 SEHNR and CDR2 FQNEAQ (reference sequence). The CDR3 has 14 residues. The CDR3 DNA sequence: TGTGCCAGCAGCCCAGGACAATGGAGTGAAAAACTGTTTTTT. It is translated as CASSPGQWSEKLFF.

CDR3 nucleotides: TGCAGTGCTAGTCCGGGGGGCGCGTATGGGAACACTGAAGCTTTCTTT. This encodes CSASPGGAYGNTEAFF. The chain carries TRBV20-1 and TRBJ1-1, with D possibly TRBD1 on 6 matching bases. The CDR3 consists of 16 residues. CDR1 DFQATT and CDR2 SNEGSKA come from the germline V gene (reference sequence). Trimming stripped 3 bases from V and 1 base from J, with 18 bases between.

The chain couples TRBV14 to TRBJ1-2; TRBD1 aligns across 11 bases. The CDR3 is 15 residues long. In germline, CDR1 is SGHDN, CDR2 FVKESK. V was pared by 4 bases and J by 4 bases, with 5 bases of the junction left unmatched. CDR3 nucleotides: TGTGCCAGCAGCCTTCGGACAGGGGGCCTCTATGGCTACACCTTC. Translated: CASSLRTGGLYGYTF.

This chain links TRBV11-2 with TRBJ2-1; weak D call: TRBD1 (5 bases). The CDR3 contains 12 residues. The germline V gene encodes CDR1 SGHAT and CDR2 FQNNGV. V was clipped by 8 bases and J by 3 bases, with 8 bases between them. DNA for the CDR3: TGTGCCAGCGACAGAAACTACAATGAGCAGTTCTTC. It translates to CASDRNYNEQFF.

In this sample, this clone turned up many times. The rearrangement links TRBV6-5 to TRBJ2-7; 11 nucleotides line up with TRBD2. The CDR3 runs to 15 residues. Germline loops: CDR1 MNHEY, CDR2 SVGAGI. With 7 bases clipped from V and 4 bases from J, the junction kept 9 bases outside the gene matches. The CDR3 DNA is TGTGCCAGCACCCCGGCTAGCGGGGGGACGTACGAGCAGTACTTC. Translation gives CASTPASGGTYEQYF.

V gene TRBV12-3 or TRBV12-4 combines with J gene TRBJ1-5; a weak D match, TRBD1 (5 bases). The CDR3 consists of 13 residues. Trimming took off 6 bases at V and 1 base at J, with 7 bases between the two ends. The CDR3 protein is CASRPGSNQPQHF. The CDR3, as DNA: TGTGCCAGCAGACCAGGGAGCAATCAGCCCCAGCATTTT.

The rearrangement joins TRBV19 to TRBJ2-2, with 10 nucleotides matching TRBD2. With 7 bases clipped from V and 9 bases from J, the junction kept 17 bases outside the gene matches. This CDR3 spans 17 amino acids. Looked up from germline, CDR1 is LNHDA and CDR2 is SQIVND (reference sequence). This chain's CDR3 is CASTGLAAVVSLRELFF. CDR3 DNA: TGTGCCAGTACTGGACTAGCGGCGGTTGTGTCCCTTCGGGAGCTGTTTTTT. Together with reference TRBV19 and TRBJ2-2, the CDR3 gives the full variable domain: DGGITQSPKYLFRKEGQNVTLSCEQNLNHDAMYWYRQDPGQGLRLIYYSQIVNDFQKGDIAEGYSVSREKKESFPLTVTSAQKNPTAFYLCASTGLAAVVSLRELFFGEGSRLTVL.

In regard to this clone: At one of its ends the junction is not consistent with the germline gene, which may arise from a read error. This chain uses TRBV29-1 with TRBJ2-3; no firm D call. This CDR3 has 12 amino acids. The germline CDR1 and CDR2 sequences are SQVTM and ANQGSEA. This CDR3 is CASEVLVDTQYF. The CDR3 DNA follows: TGTGCCTCCGAGGTACTTGTAGATACGCAGTATTTT.

Here the CDR3 DNA reads TGTGCCAGCAGTTACTCGGCAGGATACTACGAGCAGTACTTC. Protein product: CASSYSAGYYEQYF. The rearrangement uses TRBV6-6 and TRBJ2-7; D gene unclear. CDR3 length: 14 residues. Trimming removed 0 bases from V and 3 bases from J, with 9 bases in between. Per germline, CDR1 MNHNY and CDR2 SVGAGI (reference sequence).

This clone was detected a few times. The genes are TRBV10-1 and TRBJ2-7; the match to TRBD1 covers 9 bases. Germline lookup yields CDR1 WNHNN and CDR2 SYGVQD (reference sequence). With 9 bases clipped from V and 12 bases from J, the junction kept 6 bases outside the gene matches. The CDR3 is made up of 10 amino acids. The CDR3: CARQGQGPYF. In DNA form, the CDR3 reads TGCGCCAGGCAAGGACAGGGGCCGTACTTC.

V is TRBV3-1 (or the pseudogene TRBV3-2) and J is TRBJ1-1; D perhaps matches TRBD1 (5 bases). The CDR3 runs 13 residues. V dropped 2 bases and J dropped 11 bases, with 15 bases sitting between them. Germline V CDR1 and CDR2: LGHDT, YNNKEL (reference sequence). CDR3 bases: TGTGCCAGCAGCCAACAGGGCGGGGCCCAGGCTTTCTTT. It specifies CASSQQGGAQAFF.

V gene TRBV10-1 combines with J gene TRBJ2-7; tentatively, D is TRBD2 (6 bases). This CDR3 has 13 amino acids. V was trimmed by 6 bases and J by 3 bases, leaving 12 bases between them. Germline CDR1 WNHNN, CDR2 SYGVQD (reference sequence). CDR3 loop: CASSSGLNYEQYF. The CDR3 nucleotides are TGCGCCAGCAGCTCGGGACTCAACTACGAGCAGTACTTC.

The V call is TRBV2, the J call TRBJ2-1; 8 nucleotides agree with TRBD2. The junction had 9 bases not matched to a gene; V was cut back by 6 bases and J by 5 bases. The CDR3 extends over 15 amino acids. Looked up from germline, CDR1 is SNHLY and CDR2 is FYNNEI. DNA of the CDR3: TGTGCCAGCAGAGCATCCGGGACTAGGGACAATGAGCAGTTCTTC. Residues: CASRASGTRDNEQFF.